This T cell receptor beta chain was sequenced in a study of T cell responses to AZD1222 COVID-19 vaccine. Study conclusions and caveats: Mapped onto spike, vaccine-associated CD4 TCRs spanned it and were dominant at 160-218 and 743-854. A reported finding is that nearly half of spike-specific TCRs target unmutated variant regions.

Sequencing was performed with immunoSEQ multiplex PCR; in TCRdb, only in-frame clones are kept and a portion is missing. This table has 100,000 to 150,000 clones, roughly 88% appearing once. Notes on this clone: The antigen is undetermined.

The CDR3 length is 13 residues. V lost 6 bases, J lost 6 bases, and 5 bases stayed unmatched. CDR1 and CDR2 (germline): SNHLY, FYNNEI. The chain couples TRBV2 to TRBJ1-5; TRBD1 matches at 7 bases. This receptor was taken from an adult in good health. The starting material was peripheral blood, obtained on day 0 of AZD1222 vaccination. CDR3 loop: CASSLDRAQPQHF. The CDR3 DNA follows: TGTGCCAGCAGCCTAGACAGGGCTCAGCCCCAGCATTTT.